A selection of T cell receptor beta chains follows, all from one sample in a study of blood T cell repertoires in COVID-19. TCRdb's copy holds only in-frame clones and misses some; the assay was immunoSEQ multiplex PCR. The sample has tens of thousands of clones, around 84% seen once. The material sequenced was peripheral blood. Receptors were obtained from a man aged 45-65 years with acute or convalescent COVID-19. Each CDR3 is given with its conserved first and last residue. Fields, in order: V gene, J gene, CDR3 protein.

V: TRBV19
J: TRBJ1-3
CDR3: CASSIDGLGGSGNTIYF

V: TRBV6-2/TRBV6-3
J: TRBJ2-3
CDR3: CASSYNRGGLSDTQYF

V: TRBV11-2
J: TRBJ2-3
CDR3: CASSLWVQGVNTQYF

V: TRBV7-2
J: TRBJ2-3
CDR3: CASSLALVADTQYF

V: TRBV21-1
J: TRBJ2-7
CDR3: CASSKGDREVNSYEQYF

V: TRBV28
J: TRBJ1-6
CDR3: CASSPSRGRFSPLHF

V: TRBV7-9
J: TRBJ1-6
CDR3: CASSPRGQINSPLHF

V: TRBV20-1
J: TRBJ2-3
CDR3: CSDISTDTQYF

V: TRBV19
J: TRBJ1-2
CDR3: CASWTGGNGYGYTF

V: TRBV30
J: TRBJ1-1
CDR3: CAWSLDISSTEAFF

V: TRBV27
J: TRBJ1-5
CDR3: CASSLVYSNQPQHF

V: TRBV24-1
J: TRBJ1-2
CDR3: CATSDSRDRIANYGYTF

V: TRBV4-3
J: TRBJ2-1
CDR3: CASSQVGGSYNEQFF

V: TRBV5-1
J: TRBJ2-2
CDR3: CASSSITSSGELFF

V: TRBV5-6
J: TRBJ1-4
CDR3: CASRQLSNEKLFF

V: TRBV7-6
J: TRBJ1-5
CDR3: CASSLEGLSNQPQHF

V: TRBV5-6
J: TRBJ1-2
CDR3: CASRFGFYGTPNYGYTF

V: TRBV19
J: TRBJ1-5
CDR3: CASSQQGRGNQPQHF

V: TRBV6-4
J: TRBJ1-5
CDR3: CASNRFCQPQHF

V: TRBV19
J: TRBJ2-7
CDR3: CASSIPGTGGYEQYF

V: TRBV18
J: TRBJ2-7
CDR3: CASSPKGGTYEQYF

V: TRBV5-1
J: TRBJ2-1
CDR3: CASSPRVAGVEQFF

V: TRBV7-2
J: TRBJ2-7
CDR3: CASSLPLGQNSYEQYF

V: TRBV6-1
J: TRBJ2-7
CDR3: CASSENRGSYEQYF

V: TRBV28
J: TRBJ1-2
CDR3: CASRDGTGYYGYTF

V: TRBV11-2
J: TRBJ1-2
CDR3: CASSLEAGVSGYTF

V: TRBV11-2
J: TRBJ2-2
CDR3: CASSLDRQGYDTGELFF

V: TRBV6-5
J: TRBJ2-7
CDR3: CASSQYSYEQYF

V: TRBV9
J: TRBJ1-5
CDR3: CASSSGQGGNQPQHF

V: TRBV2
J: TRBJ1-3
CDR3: CASNELGNRGLSVGTIYF

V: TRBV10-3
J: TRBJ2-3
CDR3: CAIGGLAGGVSTDTQYF

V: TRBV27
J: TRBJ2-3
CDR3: CASSLLLGGRSDTQYF

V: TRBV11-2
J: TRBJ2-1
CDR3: CASSFLAGGSNEQFF